This T cell receptor beta chain was documented in a study of radiation and T cells in renal cell carcinoma (dated by TCRdb to between 2020 and 2021). In the study overall: The samples were drawn from a clinical trial, where primary renal cell carcinomas were treated with 15 Gy of stereotactic body radiation therapy and then removed by nephrectomy 4 weeks afterward. TCR beta sequencing covered approximately 51 samples in total, comprising around 26 tumors and about 27 peripheral blood samples. Across all 50 or so samples, under 4,500,000 unique CDR3 nucleotide sequences, encoding about 2,700,000 unique CDR3 amino acid sequences, were identified. Findings and caveats that apply to the study as a whole: Tracking of blood repertoire dynamics stopped at roughly 29 days after treatment, with no follow-up past that point. No pretreatment tumor biopsies were available, so the baseline intratumoral presence of clonotypes could not be determined. The single-armed trial design could not address effects of radiation dose or scheduling on the TCR repertoire. Top tumor clonotypes rose in blood from baseline to 2 weeks post-radiation, then contracted by 4 weeks, suggesting transient expansion of tumor-resident clones.

Relative to germline, V is 1 base shorter and J is 5 bases shorter, with 9 bases between their ends. The CDR3 runs 13 amino acids, cysteine and phenylalanine included. Only the CDR3 portion is preserved as DNA: 39 bases, with reading frame beginning at the first base. CDR1 and CDR2 are read off the germline V gene as SGHVS and FQNEAQ. A word on this clone: This clone's antigen is unknown. Base qualities were left out, and no much larger clone turns up one base away.

TCR beta libraries were generated from genomic DNA with the immunoSEQ kit, following the manufacturer's recommendations. To prepare the libraries, a first multiplex PCR with proprietary primers was run, followed by a second PCR that added unique barcodes, and a bead cleanup was done after each round. Each sample batch included a kit-provided positive control reaction and a negative control reaction. The final libraries underwent checking on an Agilent 4200 TapeStation D1000 ScreenTape, volumetric pooling, and quantification by qPCR. An Illumina NextSeq500 fitted with a MidOutput 150-cycle cartridge performed the sequencing, running 156 Read1 cycles and 15 Index1 cycles with the kit's custom primers. The pooled library was loaded at 0.95 to 1 pM, with a 20% PhiX control spiked in. As for how the authors treated the data: The vendor-processed data were analyzed in R, and a clonotype was defined as all T cells that share the same CDR3 nucleotide sequence. In the clone abundance analyses, frequencies in each sample were normalized to that sample's 10,000 most abundant clones. Public T cell clones, which averaged fewer than five per sample, were excluded before analysis. A difference in abundance of at least 32-fold between compartments was used to define tumor-enriched and baseline blood-enriched clonotypes. A beta-binomial differential abundance model was used to identify clonotypes that expanded or contracted between blood time points. Tumor-blood repertoire similarity was measured with the Baroni-Urbani and Buser coefficient, and group comparisons used two-tailed Wilcoxon tests in R. TCRdb provides this immuneACCESS table in a form limited to in-frame rearrangements. Some clones are lacking; in checked studies, under half of them reflect an unresolved V gene, and why the rest are absent is not known. V, J and clone size derive from that table, while D and trimming were established from the DNA sequence. A total of fewer than 55,000 clones appear in this sample, about 80% of them only once. 25% to 30% of the sample is in the top ten clones.

Sample time point, as interpreted from the label and publication: blood 2 weeks post-SBRT. The treatment or condition tag for this specimen amounts to: 15 Gy SBRT to primary tumor, nephrectomy 4 weeks later. To follow tumor-enriched clonotypes, serial peripheral blood was collected from radiation-treated patients at baseline and at 2 weeks and 4 weeks after SBRT. Renal cell carcinoma with clear cell pathology was present in all patients. Genomic DNA for TCR sequencing was prepared using the QIAamp DNA Blood Mini Kit (Qiagen). The analyses included just those samples that passed every quality control check.

The TCR originated in a woman aged 65 to 85 with renal cell carcinoma. Sequencing was performed on blood, taken from a patient whose treatment included radiotherapy and nephrectomy. The V gene is TRBV7-8 and the J gene is TRBJ2-7; there is no confident call for the D gene. The sequenced DNA is TGTGCCAGCAGCTTAGTTTGGCAGAACGAGCAGTACTTC. Protein translation: CASSLVWQNEQYF.